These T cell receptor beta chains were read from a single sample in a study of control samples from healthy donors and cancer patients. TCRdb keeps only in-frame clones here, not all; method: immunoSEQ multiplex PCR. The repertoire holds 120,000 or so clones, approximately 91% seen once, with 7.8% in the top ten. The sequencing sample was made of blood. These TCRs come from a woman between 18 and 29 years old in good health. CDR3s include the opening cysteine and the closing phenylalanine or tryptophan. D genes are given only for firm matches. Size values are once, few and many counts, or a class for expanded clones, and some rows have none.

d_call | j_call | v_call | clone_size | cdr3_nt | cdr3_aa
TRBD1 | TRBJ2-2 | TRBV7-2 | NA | TGTGCCAGCAGCTTAAGGCAGGGGGCTTCGAGCACCGGGGAGCTGTTTTTT | CASSLRQGASSTGELFF
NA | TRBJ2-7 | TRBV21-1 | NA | TGTGCCAGCAGCAGGGACGAGCAGTACTTC | CASSRDEQYF
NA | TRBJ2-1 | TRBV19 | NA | TGTGCCAGTAGTATAGGGGCGGCTGAGCAGTTCTTC | CASSIGAAEQFF
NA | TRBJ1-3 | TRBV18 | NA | TGTGCCAGCTCACCACAGGACTCTGGAAACACCATATATTTT | CASSPQDSGNTIYF
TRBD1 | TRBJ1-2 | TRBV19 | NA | TGTGCCAGTAGTTCCCGACAGGGCGACTCTTCATTCTATGGCTACACCTTC | CASSSRQGDSSFYGYTF
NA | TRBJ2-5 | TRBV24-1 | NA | TGTGCCACCAGTGGGACAGACTACCAAGAGACCCAGTACTTC | CATSGTDYQETQYF
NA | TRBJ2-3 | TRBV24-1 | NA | TGTGCCACCAGTGATCCGGGGACGGGCACAGATACGCAGTATTTT | CATSDPGTGTDTQYF
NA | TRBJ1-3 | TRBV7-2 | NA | TGTGCCAGCAGCTTTTCGGGACTGAGCTCTGGAAACACCATATATTTT | CASSFSGLSSGNTIYF
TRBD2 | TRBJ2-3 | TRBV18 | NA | TGTGCCAGCTCACCGAGACCTCGGGGGGGAAGCACAGATACGCAGTATTTT | CASSPRPRGGSTDTQYF
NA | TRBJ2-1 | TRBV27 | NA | TGTGCCACCAGTGATAGCTCCTACAATGAGCAGTTCTTC | CATSDSSYNEQFF
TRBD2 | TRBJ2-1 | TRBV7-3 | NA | TGTGCCAGCAGCGCTAGCGGGGCGGACAATGAGCAGTTCTTC | CASSASGADNEQFF
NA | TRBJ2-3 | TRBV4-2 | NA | TGTGCCAGCAGCCAAGGGGACACAGATACGCAGTATTTT | CASSQGDTDTQYF
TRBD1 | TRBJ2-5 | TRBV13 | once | TGTGCCAGCAGCCCACAGGGGGCCCAAGAGACCCAGTACTTC | CASSPQGAQETQYF
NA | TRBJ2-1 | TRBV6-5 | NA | TGTGCCAGCACCGACCCCCCTTACAATGAGCAGTTCTTC | CASTDPPYNEQFF
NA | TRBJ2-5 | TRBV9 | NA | TGTGCCAGCAGCGTAGGAGGCGGGTCCATGGTGACCCAGTACTTC | CASSVGGGSMVTQYF
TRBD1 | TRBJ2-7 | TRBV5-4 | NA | TGTGCCAGCAGCCCTCCGGGGACAGGTAGATACGAGCAGTACTTC | CASSPPGTGRYEQYF
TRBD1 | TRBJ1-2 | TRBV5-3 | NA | TGTGCCAGAAGCTGGGCCGGGACAGAGAGTAACTATGGCTACACCTTC | CARSWAGTESNYGYTF
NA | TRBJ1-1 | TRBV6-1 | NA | TGTGCCAGCAGTGAGGGACTGACGATGAACACTGAAGCTTTCTTT | CASSEGLTMNTEAFF
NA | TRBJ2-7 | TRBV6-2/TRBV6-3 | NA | TGTGCCAGCAGTTTTACCGAAGGGAGTGGGGTGCAGTACTTC | CASSFTEGSGVQYF
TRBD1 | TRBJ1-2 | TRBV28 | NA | TGTGCCAGCAGTTTAGACAGGGATAGCTATGGCTACACCTTC | CASSLDRDSYGYTF
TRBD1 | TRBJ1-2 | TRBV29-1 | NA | TGCAGCGTACCGGGACAGGATCTTCCGGATAACTATGGCTACACCTTC | CSVPGQDLPDNYGYTF
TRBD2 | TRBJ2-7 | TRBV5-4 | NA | TGTGCCAGCAGCTTATTACTAGCGGGTCGCTCCTACGAGCAGTACTTC | CASSLLLAGRSYEQYF
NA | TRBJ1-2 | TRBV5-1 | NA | TGCGCCAGCAGCTTGGGGGGAGGGAACGATGGCTACACCTTC | CASSLGGGNDGYTF
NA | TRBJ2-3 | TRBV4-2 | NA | TGTGCCAGCAGCCAAGCTTTCACAGATACGCAGTATTTT | CASSQAFTDTQYF
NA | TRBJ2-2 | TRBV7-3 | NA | TGTGCCAGCAGCTTAACTCTTGCGAACACCGGGGAGCTGTTTTTT | CASSLTLANTGELFF
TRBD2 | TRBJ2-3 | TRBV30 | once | TGTGCCTGGAGCTGGCGGGGGAGGGGTACGCAGTATTTT | CAWSWRGRGTQYF
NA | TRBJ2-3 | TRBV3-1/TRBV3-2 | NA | TGTGCCAGCAGCCAAGTTGGGCGAAGCACAGATACGCAGTATTTT | CASSQVGRSTDTQYF
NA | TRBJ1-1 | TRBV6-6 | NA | TGTGCCAGCAGTTACTCGCGGGGTCGAACTGAAGCTTTCTTT | CASSYSRGRTEAFF
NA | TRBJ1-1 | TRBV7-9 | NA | TGTGCCAGCAGCTTAGACCGCTGGAACACTGAAGCTTTCTTT | CASSLDRWNTEAFF
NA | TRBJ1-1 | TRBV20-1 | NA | TGCAGTGCTGGGCTGAACACTGAAGCTTTCTTT | CSAGLNTEAFF
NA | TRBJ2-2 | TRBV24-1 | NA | TGTGCCACCAGTGACCCCCAAAACACCGGGGAGCTGTTTTTT | CATSDPQNTGELFF
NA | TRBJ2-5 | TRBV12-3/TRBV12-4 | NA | TGTGCCAGCAGTTTTAGGGGGTCCCAGTACTTC | CASSFRGSQYF
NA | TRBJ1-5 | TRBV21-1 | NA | TGTGCCAGCAGCACAGGGGTCCAAGAGGTATATAGCAATCAGCCCCAGCATTTT | CASSTGVQEVYSNQPQHF
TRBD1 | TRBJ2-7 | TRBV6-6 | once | TGTGCCAGCAGTTCGCTGACAGGGATCACCTACGAGCAGTACTTC | CASSSLTGITYEQYF
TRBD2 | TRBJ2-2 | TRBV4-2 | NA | TGTGCCAGCAGCCTACTAACTAGCGGGGGGGCCGGGGAGCTGTTTTTT | CASSLLTSGGAGELFF
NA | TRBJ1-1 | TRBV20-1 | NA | TGCAGTGCTCTAGGGGACACTGAAGCTTTCTTT | CSALGDTEAFF
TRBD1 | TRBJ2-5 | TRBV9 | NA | TGTGCCAGCAGCCCTGGACAGGGAGGGACCCAGTACTTC | CASSPGQGGTQYF
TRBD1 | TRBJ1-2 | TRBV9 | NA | TGTGCCAGCAGCCCACTATCATCCCAGGGGGCCGCCGCTGGCTACACCTTC | CASSPLSSQGAAAGYTF
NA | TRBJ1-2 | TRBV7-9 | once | TGTGCCAGCAGCTGGGACGGACTCTATGGCTACACCTTC | CASSWDGLYGYTF
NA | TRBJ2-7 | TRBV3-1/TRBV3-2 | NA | TGTGCCAGCAGCCAAGAGGCAGTCGGCAGTTTTTACGAGCAGTACTTC | CASSQEAVGSFYEQYF
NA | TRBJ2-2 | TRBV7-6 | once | TGTGCCAGCAGCTCCCGAACGGGTCAGAACACCGGGGAGCTGTTTTTT | CASSSRTGQNTGELFF
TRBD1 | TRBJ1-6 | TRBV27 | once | TGTGCCAGCAGCCGGGGAGGAGGGGGCGTCAGTCCACCCCTCCACTTT | CASSRGGGGVSPPLHF
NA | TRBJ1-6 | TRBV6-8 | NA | TGTGCCAGATCGTGCTCCTATAATTCACCCCTCCACTTT | CARSCSYNSPLHF
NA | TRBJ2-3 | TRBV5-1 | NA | TGCGCCAGCAGCACCAAGGTGGGGGTAGGGTCGAGCGATACGCAGTATTTT | CASSTKVGVGSSDTQYF
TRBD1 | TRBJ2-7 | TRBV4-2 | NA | TGTGCCAGCAGCCAAGAGTATTCCGGGACAGGAGTACCCTCCTACGAGCAGTACTTC | CASSQEYSGTGVPSYEQYF
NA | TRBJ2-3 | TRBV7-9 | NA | TGTGCCAGCAGCCCCGGGGGTCTGGGGGGGCCTCTGGATACGCAGTATTTT | CASSPGGLGGPLDTQYF
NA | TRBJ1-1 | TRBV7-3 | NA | TGTGCCAGCAGCTTAAGTCCAGAGAACACTGAAGCTTTCTTT | CASSLSPENTEAFF
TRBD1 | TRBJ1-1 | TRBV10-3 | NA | TGTGCCATCAGTGACGGGACAGGGCCAGTAGCGGCTTTCTTT | CAISDGTGPVAAFF
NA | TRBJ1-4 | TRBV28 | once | TGTGCCAGCCAAATTATGGGGGAGGGGAATGAAAAACTGTTTTTT | CASQIMGEGNEKLFF
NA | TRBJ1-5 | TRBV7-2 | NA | TGTGCCAGCAGCTGGAAGGCGGATCAGCCCCAGCATTTT | CASSWKADQPQHF
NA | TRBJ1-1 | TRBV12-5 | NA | TGTGCTAGTGGTTTCGCAATCCGGGACAATCTTAGCCCCCATGAAGCTTTCTTT | CASGFAIRDNLSPHEAFF
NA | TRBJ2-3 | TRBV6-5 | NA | TGTGCCAGCCCAAGCGGAGATACGCAGTATTTT | CASPSGDTQYF
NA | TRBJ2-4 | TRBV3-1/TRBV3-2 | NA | TGTGCCAGCAGCCGCACACTCTTAGGAGCCAAAAACATTCAGTACTTC | CASSRTLLGAKNIQYF
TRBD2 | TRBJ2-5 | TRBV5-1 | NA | TGCGCCAGCAGCCCTCAACTAGCGGGAGCGGAGACCCAGTACTTC | CASSPQLAGAETQYF
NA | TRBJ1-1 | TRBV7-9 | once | TGTGCCAGCATAGGGGTTGGGGTGGGCATGAACACTGAAGCTTTCTTT | CASIGVGVGMNTEAFF
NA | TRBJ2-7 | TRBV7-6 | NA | TGTGCCAGCAGCTTAGAAGAGGCGAACTACGAGCAGTACTTC | CASSLEEANYEQYF
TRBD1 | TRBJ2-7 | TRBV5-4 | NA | TGTGCCAGCAGCCGCAGACAGGGGGCGAACGACGAGCAGTACTTC | CASSRRQGANDEQYF